This TCR beta chain appears in the sequencing data of a study of cytomegalovirus exposure and HLA in healthy donors. Study at large: Unique TCR beta sequences numbering some 110 million came from around 180 million T cells in an earlier analysis. Study results and caveats: Presence/absence comparisons presumed near-even sequencing depth among donors. Earlier results showed most TCR beta V segments being productive about 90% or about 30% of the time.

Of note for this clone: Antigen unknown.

Trimming at V came to 0 bases and at J to 1 base, leaving 1 base not matched to a gene. This CDR3 has 16 residues. Germline values: CDR1 ENHRY, CDR2 SYGVKD. With 60 Vbeta and 13 Jbeta primers, the PCR was carried out. The table came from immunoSEQ multiplex PCR; TCRdb's copy has only in-frame clones and leaves some out. Found here are about 210,000 clones, more than 75% of them singletons; the top ten hold roughly 15%. Sampled while nominally healthy, donors likely had unrecorded immune exposures. The V and J genes are TRBV10-3 and TRBJ1-5; 9 bases agree with TRBD1. The receptor was derived from a woman aged 30 to 39 in good health and CMV-seropositive. The source material was PBMCs. CDR3 in DNA: TGTGCCATCAGTGAGTCTGGGACAGGGAGCAATCAGCCCCAGCATTTT. It codes for CAISESGTGSNQPQHF.